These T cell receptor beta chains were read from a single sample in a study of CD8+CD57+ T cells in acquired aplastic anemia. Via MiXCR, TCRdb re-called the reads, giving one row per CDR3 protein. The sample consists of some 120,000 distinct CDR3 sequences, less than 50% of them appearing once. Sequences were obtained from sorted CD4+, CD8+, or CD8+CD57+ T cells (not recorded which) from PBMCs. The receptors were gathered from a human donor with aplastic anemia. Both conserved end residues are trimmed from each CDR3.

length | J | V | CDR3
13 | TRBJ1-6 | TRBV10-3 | AISESAGAKTPLH
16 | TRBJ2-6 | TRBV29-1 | SVEDGGASPSGANVLT
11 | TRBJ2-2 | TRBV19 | ASRRQGEGELF
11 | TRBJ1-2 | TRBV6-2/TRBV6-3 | ASRLTSNYGYT
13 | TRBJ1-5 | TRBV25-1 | ASSEGAGIGQPQH
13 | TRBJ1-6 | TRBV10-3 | AIGVERQGDSPLH
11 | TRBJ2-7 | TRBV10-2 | ASGVGRGGEQY
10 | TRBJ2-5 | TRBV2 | ASRDLRETQY
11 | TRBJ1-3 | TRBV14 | ASSPGTGYTIY
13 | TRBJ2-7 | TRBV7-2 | ASSPYHRDSYEQY
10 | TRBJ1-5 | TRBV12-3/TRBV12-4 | AISELNQPQH
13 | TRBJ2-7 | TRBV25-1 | ASRDPGQGAYEQY
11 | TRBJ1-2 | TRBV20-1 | SANTMGNYGYT
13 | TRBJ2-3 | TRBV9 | ASSVEARRTDTQY
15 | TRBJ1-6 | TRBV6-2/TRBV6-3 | ASSYSPWTGEGSPLH
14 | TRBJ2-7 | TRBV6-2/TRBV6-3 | ASSYPTLAFNYEQY
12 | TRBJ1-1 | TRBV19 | ASRGGRSNTEAF
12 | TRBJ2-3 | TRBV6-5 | ASSYEGRTDTQY
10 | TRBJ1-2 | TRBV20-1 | SARREDYGYT
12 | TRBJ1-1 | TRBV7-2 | ASSFRVTVTEAF
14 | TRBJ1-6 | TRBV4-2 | ASSQGWTVYNSPLH
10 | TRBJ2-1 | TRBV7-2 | ASSPRANEQF
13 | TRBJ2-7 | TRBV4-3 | ASSRGTGGFNEQY
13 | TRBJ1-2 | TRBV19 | ASSVNRGKNYGYT
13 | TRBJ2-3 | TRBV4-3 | ASSQDRGGADTQY
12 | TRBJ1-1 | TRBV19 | ASSSRAQNTEAF
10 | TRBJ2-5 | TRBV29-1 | SVVEGRETQY
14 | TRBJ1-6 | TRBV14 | ASSRDWSPYNSPLH
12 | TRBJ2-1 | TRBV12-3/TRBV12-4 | ASSPLAGGPEQF
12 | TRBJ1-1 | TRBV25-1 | ASRSGTGWSEAF
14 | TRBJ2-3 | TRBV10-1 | ASSESKRSLTDTQY
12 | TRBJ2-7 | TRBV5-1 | ASSSGTGTYEQY
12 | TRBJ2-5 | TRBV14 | ASSQDPRRETQY
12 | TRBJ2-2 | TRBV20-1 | SARGGTIVGELF
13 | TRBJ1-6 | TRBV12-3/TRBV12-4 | ASSRGVIRNSPLH
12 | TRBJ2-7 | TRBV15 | ATSSSTSRGEQY
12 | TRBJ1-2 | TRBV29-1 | SVGLDRGEPGYT
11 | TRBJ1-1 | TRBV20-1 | SAKRGASTEAF
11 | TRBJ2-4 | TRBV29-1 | SVAPDRGNIQY
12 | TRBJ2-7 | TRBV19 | ASSIPGQEYEQY
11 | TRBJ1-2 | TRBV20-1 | SAPGQGSYGYT
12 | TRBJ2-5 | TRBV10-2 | ASSEDAEGNDQY
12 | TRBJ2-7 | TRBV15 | ATSRGQLSYEQY
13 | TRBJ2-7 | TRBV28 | ASTPNGGAGYEQY
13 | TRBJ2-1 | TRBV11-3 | ASSLSQGSYNEQF
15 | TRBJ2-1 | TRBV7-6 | ASSPPLVLAGRNKQF
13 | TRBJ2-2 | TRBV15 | ATSRDGGSTGELF
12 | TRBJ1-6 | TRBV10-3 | AISETVSDSPLH
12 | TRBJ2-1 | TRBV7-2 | ASSLGLVMNEQF
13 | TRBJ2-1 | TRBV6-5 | ASTNRRGGGSEQF
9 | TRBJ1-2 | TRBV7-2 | ASSLGSGYT
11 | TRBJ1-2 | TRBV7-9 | ASSLANGGGYT
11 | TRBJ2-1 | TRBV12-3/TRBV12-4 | ASRRGGLREQF
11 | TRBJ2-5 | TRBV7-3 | ASSLTYVETQY
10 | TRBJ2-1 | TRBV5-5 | ASSSVGHEQF
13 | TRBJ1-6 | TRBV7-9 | ASRGGSSYNSPLH
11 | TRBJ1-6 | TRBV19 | ASSIDRDSPLH
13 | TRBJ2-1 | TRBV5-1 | ASRKVAGGPDEQF